This TCR beta chain was captured in a study of blood T cell repertoires in COVID-19. At the level of the study: Sites in the United States, Italy and Spain provided acute and convalescent COVID-19 samples. T cells, B-cell-depleted T cells, or PBMCs supplied cDNA or gDNA.

The CDR3 spans 13 residues. CDR1 is MNHEY, CDR2 SVGEGT, per germline. A word on this clone: The junction does not match germline at one end; this may be a read error.

Only in-frame clones appear in the TCRdb table, and some are missing; sequencing was by immunoSEQ multiplex PCR. The data show 350,000 to 450,000 clones, 75% to 90% seen once. The receptor was isolated from a woman aged 40 to 49 with COVID-19, enrolled during active disease. Material for sequencing was peripheral blood. The V call is TRBV6-2 or TRBV6-3, the J call TRBJ1-1; D is unresolved. CDR3 nucleotide sequence: TGTGCCAGCAGTTATCAGCGGAACGCTGAAGCTTTCTTT. This sequence encodes CASSYQRNAEAFF.